This TCR beta chain was sequenced in a study of blood T cell repertoires in COVID-19. At the level of the study: From the United States, Italy and Spain came samples of acute and convalescent COVID-19. In each case, the material was cDNA or gDNA derived from T cells, B-cell-depleted T cells, or PBMCs.

Sequenced by immunoSEQ multiplex PCR; TCRdb stores in-frame clones only, minus some. Of some 300,000 clones listed, around 90% are singletons. Cohorts were based on clinical histories the participants reported. Recovered Cohort 3 donors showed two negative PCRs, clearance, or symptom resolution. This CDR3 region has 12 residues. The V and J ends lost 2 bases and 6 bases respectively, with 7 bases between them. Germline-derived CDR1 and CDR2 are MNHEY and SMNVEV (reference sequence). The source material was PBMCs or T cells enriched from blood (not recorded which). The TCR originated in a woman in her twenties or thirties who had recovered from COVID-19. V gene TRBV27 combines with J gene TRBJ1-2, with no clear D. The CDR3 loop reads CASSLTGNGYTF. The DNA for the CDR3 is TGTGCCAGCAGTTTAACGGGGAATGGCTACACCTTC.